This T cell receptor beta chain was retrieved from a study of cytomegalovirus exposure and HLA in healthy donors. CDR3 size: 16 residues. V lost 3 bases to trimming and J lost 2 bases; unmatched junction nucleotides: 5. Germline values: CDR1 MDHEN, CDR2 SYDVKM. Note on this clone: Its antigen is unidentified.

The PCR contained 60 Vbeta and 13 Jbeta primers. Sequenced by immunoSEQ multiplex PCR; TCRdb stores in-frame clones only, minus some. The table has about 160,000 clones, just under 80% seen once. Study results and limitations: Likely technical artifact: a cluster of highly shared sequence variants. It was reported that the classifier diagnosed cytomegalovirus status with high specificity and sensitivity in both the original and validation cohorts. In an earlier analysis, most TCR beta V segments were productive about 87% or about 30% of the time.

The chain joins TRBV28 to TRBJ2-3, with 10 bases lining up with TRBD2. Sequencing was done on a sample of PBMCs. This receptor was taken from a young man in good health and CMV-seronegative. The CDR3 loop is CASSFSGLATTDTQYF. DNA of the CDR3: TGTGCCAGCAGTTTCTCGGGACTAGCGACCACAGATACGCAGTATTTT.